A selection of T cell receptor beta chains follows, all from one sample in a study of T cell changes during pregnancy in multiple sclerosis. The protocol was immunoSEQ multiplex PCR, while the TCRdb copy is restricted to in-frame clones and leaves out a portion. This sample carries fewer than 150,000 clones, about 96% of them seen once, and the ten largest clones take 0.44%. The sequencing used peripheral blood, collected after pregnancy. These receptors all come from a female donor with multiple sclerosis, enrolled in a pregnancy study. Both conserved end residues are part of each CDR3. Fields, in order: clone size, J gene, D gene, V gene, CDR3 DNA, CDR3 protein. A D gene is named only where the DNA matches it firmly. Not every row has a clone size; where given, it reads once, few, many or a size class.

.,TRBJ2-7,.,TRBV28,TGTGCCAGCAGCGGGACAATGCAGGGACCGCCTTACGAGCAGTACTTC,CASSGTMQGPPYEQYF
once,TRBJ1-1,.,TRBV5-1,TGCGCCAGCAGCTTGGTTGGCAGGTGGAACACTGAAGCTTTCTTT,CASSLVGRWNTEAFF
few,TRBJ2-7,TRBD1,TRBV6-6,TGTGCCAGCAGTTCGACAGGGGGCTACGAGCAGTACTTC,CASSSTGGYEQYF
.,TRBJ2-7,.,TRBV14,TGTGCCAGCAGCCCCTCGATTGGGGCAGGGGAGCAGTACTTC,CASSPSIGAGEQYF
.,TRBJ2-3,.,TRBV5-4,TGTGCCAGCAGCTTGGGGCAGGGCGGAGATACGCAGTATTTT,CASSLGQGGDTQYF
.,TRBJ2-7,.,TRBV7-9,TGTGCCAGCAGCTTAGAGGCAGGATATGTATACGAGCAGTACTTC,CASSLEAGYVYEQYF
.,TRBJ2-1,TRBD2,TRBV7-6,TGTGCCAGCAGCTTAGAGCTAGCGGGAGGTTTGGATGAGCAGTTCTTC,CASSLELAGGLDEQFF
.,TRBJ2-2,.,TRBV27,TGTGCCAGCAGCCACAGGGCCGGGGAGCTGTTTTTT,CASSHRAGELFF
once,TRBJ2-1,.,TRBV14,TGTGCCAGCAGCCAAGTGTTAGCGGAAAATAACAATGAGCAGTTCTTC,CASSQVLAENNNEQFF
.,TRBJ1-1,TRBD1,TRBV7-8,TGTGCCAGCAGTTTTCCCGGGACAGGGAACACTGAAGCTTTCTTT,CASSFPGTGNTEAFF
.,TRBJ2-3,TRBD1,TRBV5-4,TGTGCCAGCAGCTTGGGGACAGGGCCCACAGATACGCAGTATTTT,CASSLGTGPTDTQYF
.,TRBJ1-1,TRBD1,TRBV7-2,TGTGCCAGCAGCTCGACAGGGGGCGCTTATACTGAAGCTTTCTTT,CASSSTGGAYTEAFF
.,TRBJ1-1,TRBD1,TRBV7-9,TGTGCCAGCAGGAAGCAGGGACAGGGGAACACTGAAGCTTTCTTT,CASRKQGQGNTEAFF
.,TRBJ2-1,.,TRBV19,TGTGCCAGTAGGCGGAACGGTTACAATGAGCAGTTCTTC,CASRRNGYNEQFF
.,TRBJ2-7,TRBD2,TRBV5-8,TGTGCCAGCAGTCACGGAGGCGGGAGCTACGAGCAGTACTTC,CASSHGGGSYEQYF
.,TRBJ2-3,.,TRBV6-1,TGTGCCAGCAGAGAACGCAGGGGACAAGGCACAGATACGCAGTATTTT,CASRERRGQGTDTQYF
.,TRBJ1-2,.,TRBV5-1,TGCGCCAGCAGCTTGGAGAGGGTAGTGAGTGGCTACACCTTC,CASSLERVVSGYTF
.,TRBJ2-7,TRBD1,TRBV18,TGTGCCAGCTCACCACCGGGACAGACCTACGAGCAGTACTTC,CASSPPGQTYEQYF
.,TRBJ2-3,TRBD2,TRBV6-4,TGTGCCAGCAGTGCCGGACTAGCGGACACAGATACGCAGTATTTT,CASSAGLADTDTQYF
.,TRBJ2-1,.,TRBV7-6,TGTGCCAGCAGCTCCCTGGAGGGCCCCTCCTACAATGAGCAGTTCTTC,CASSSLEGPSYNEQFF
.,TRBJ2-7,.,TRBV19,TGTGCCAGTAGGGGACACTCCTACGAGCAGTACTTC,CASRGHSYEQYF
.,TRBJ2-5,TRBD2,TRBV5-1,TGCGCCAGCAGCTCCGGACTAGCGGGTAGCCCCGACCAAGAGACCCAGTACTTC,CASSSGLAGSPDQETQYF
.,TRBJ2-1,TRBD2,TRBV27,TGTGCCAGCAGTTTTTTAACTAGCGGGCTTTCCTACAATGAGCAGTTCTTC,CASSFLTSGLSYNEQFF
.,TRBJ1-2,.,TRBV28,TGTGCCAGCAGTTTTGGGGGGGGAGTCTATGGCTACACCTTC,CASSFGGGVYGYTF
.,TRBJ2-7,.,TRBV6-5,TGTGCCAGCAGTTCGGGAATTACCACCTACGAGCAGTACTTC,CASSSGITTYEQYF
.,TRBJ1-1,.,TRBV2,TGTGCCAGCAGGGCTAGCGGGGGATTGAACACTGAAGCTTTCTTT,CASRASGGLNTEAFF
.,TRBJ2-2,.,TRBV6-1,TGTGCCAGCAGTGAAGCGGAACAGGTTCTGAACACCGGGGAGCTGTTTTTT,CASSEAEQVLNTGELFF
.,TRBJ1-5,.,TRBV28,TGTGCCAGCAGTTCGCGACAGATTGGCAATCAGCCCCAGCATTTT,CASSSRQIGNQPQHF
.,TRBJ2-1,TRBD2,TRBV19,TGTGCCAGTAGTGCGGGGGGCCTGAATGAGCAGTTCTTC,CASSAGGLNEQFF
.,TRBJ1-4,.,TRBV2,TGTGCCAGCGCGAAGCGGCTGGTATCTAATGAAAAACTGTTTTTT,CASAKRLVSNEKLFF
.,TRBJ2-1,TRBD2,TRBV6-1,TGTGCCAGCAGTGAACCGGGACTAGCGGGAGAAGGACCCTACAATGAGCAGTTCTTC,CASSEPGLAGEGPYNEQFF
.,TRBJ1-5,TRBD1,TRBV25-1,TGTGCCAGCAGGGGACAGGGGTTTAACCAGCCCCAGCATTTT,CASRGQGFNQPQHF
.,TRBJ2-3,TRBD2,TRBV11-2,TGTGCCAGCAGCCGCAGACTAGCGGGAGTGGCAGATACGCAGTATTTT,CASSRRLAGVADTQYF
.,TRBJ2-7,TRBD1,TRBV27,TGTGCCAGCAGTATACCTGACAGGGCCGAGCAGTACTTC,CASSIPDRAEQYF
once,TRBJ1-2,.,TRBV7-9,TGTGCCAGCAGCGGCCAGTATGGCTACACCTTC,CASSGQYGYTF
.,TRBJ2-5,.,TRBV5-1,TGCGCCAGCAGCTCCGACAGAGAGACCCAGTACTTC,CASSSDRETQYF
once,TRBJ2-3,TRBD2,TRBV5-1,TGCGCCAGCAGAGGGGGACTAGCCGGGGATACGCAGTATTTT,CASRGGLAGDTQYF
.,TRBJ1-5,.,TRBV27,TGTGCCAGCAGCATTGCAGGGGGCAATCAGCCCCAGCATTTT,CASSIAGGNQPQHF
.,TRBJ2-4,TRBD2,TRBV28,TGTGCCAGCAGTCCGGCCGGGACTAGTGTAAACATTCAGTACTTC,CASSPAGTSVNIQYF
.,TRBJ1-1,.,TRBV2,TGTGCCAGCCTACCAGGTCGGTACACTGAAGCTTTCTTT,CASLPGRYTEAFF
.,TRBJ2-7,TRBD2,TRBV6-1,TGTGCCAGCAGTGAAGGGGGAGGGCCCTACGAGCAGTACTTC,CASSEGGGPYEQYF
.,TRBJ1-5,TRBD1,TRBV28,TGTGCCAGCAGTTTTCGGGTAGGGGGCGAGGGCTTTAGTCAGCCCCAGCATTTT,CASSFRVGGEGFSQPQHF
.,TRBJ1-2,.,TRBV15,TGTGCCACCAGCAGAGGGGGCAGCACTAACTATGGCTACACCTTC,CATSRGGSTNYGYTF
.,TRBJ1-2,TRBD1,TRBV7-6,TGTGCCAGCAGCAAGGGACAGGGGTGGGGCTACACCTTC,CASSKGQGWGYTF
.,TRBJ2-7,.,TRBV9,TGTGCCAGCAGCCCAGTCGGGGGAGGGGGCTACGAGCAGTACTTC,CASSPVGGGGYEQYF
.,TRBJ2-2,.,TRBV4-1,TGCGCCAGCAGCCAAGAGGGCAGGGGACCGAATAGGCTCGGGGAGCTGTTTTTT,CASSQEGRGPNRLGELFF
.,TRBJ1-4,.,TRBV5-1,TGCGCCAGCAGCGAGGATGGGAGTGTTAGGGAACTGTTTTTT,CASSEDGSVRELFF
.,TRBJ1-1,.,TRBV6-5,TGTGCCAGCAGTTATGACAGCGCCGGTGAAGCTTTCTTT,CASSYDSAGEAFF
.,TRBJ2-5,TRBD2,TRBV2,TGTGCCAGCACCCTAACGGTTAGCGGGGTCGGGGAGACCCAGTACTTC,CASTLTVSGVGETQYF
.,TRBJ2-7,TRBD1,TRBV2,TGTGCCAGCAGTGGGTTGGACAGGGTTTCCTCCTACGAGCAGTACTTC,CASSGLDRVSSYEQYF
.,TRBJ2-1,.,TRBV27,TGTGCCAGCAGTTCCACAGGTCACTCCTACAATGAGCAGTTCTTC,CASSSTGHSYNEQFF
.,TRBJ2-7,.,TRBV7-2,TGTGCCAGCAGCTCGGCGGCGGGCCCCATCTACGAGCAGTACTTC,CASSSAAGPIYEQYF
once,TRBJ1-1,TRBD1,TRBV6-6,TGTGCCAGCAGCCCCACAGGGGGCGCAGATACTGAAGCTTTCTTT,CASSPTGGADTEAFF
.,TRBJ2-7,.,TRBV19,TGTGCCAGTAGTCCCGGGTCAGGGACAAGGGGGGAGCAGTACTTC,CASSPGSGTRGEQYF
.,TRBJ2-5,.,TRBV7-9,TGTGCCAGCAGGAGTAGCGGAGGAGGGGAAGAGACCCAGTACTTC,CASRSSGGGEETQYF
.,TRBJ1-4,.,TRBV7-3,TGTGCCAGCAGTCCACAGGGAAATCCCTATGAAAAACTGTTTTTT,CASSPQGNPYEKLFF